These 20 T cell receptor beta chains were all obtained from the same sample, sequenced in a study of T cells after posttransplantation cyclophosphamide. Produced via immunoSEQ multiplex PCR; TCRdb's table is partial and in-frame only. The sample presents some 43,000 clones, none singletons. The specimen sequenced was PBMCs. The origin of the receptors is a man between 40 and 49 years old in good health, CMV-negative, and a related stem cell transplant donor.

Ten or more counts support this clone. The CDR3 DNA reads as TGTGCCAGCAGCCACTCCTACGAGCAGTACTTC. Encoded protein: CASSHSYEQYF. This chain connects TRBV27 to TRBJ2-7; D is ambiguous. Trimming left V 6 bases short and J 0 bases short, with 3 bases between. The germline V gene encodes CDR1 MNHEY and CDR2 SMNVEV (reference sequence). This CDR3 comprises 11 residues.

The chain uses TRBV19 and TRBJ2-5; TRBD1 aligns across 10 bases. This CDR3 comprises 13 residues. V lost 5 bases, J lost 11 bases, and 8 bases stayed unmatched. In germline, CDR1 is LNHDA, CDR2 SQIVND (reference sequence). The CDR3 DNA reads as TGTGCCAGTAGTTTCGGGACAGGGGCTGAGCAGTACTTC. Translating it yields CASSFGTGAEQYF.

This clone has more than one count but fewer than ten. The junction does not match germline at one end; this may be a read error. The chain employs TRBV7-6 and TRBJ2-3, with D perhaps TRBD1 (5 bases). CDR3 length equals 13 residues. Per the germline V gene, CDR1 is SGHVS and CDR2 is FNYEAQ. The chain's CDR3 is CAGSTQTADTQYF. The CDR3 DNA reads TGTGCCGGCAGCACCCAGACAGCGGATACGCAGTATTTT. Supplemented by reference TRBV7-6 and TRBJ2-3, the full variable domain reads GAGVSQSPRYKVTKRGQDVALRCDPISGHVSLYWYRQALGQGPEFLTYFNYEAQQDKSGLPNDRFSAERPEGSISTLTIQRTEQRDSAMYRCAGSTQTADTQYFGPGTRLTVL.

This clone has a handful of counts. The chain combines TRBV19 with TRBJ2-5; D may correspond to TRBD1 or TRBD2 (7 bases each). The DNA end is more similar to TRBJ2-7, so the J call may be wrong. The CDR3 extends over 15 amino acids. Looked up from germline, CDR1 is LNHDA and CDR2 is SQIVND (reference sequence). The chain's CDR3 is CASSADRTSSYEQYF. The CDR3 DNA sequence: TGTGCCAGTAGTGCGGACAGGACTAGCTCCTACGAGCAGTACTTC.

This clone was recorded at least ten times. This rearrangement joins TRBV30 to TRBJ1-4; TRBD1 aligns across 11 bases. The CDR3 loop spans 15 amino acids. The V and J ends lost 3 bases and 6 bases, in that order; junction bases with no gene match: 6. Germline V gives CDR1 GTSNPN, CDR2 SVGIG (reference sequence). CDR3 coding DNA: TGTGCCTGGAGGATCGGGACAGGGGGTTATGAAAAACTGTTTTTT. Residues: CAWRIGTGGYEKLFF.

This clone appeared many times. This chain connects TRBV15 to TRBJ2-1, with TRBD2 matching 8 bases. Germline CDR1 and CDR2: LNHNV and YYDKDF (reference sequence). The ends lost 0 bases at V and 6 bases at J; junction bases unmatched: 10. This CDR3 region has 17 residues. The CDR3 reads CATSRDREREGGNEQFF. The CDR3 DNA reads as TGTGCCACCAGCAGAGATCGGGAACGGGAGGGCGGCAATGAGCAGTTCTTC.

In this sample, this clone turned up many times. The gene calls are TRBV19 and TRBJ2-7; D is ambiguous. The CDR3 has 14 residues. The V gene lost 3 bases and the J gene lost 1 base, with 10 bases spanning the gap. Germline V gene data show CDR1 as LNHDA and CDR2 as SQIVND (reference sequence). CDR3 coding DNA: TGTGCCAGTAGTATTGACATTTCATCCTACGAGCAGTACTTC. Residues: CASSIDISSYEQYF.

This clone was detected only a few times. A clone one base away is much larger, so this may be a read error. The chain uses TRBV9 and TRBJ2-3; 14 nucleotides line up with TRBD2. V was clipped by 2 bases and J by 5 bases; unmatched bases: 10. The CDR3 length is 18 residues. The V gene's germline CDR1 is SGDLS and CDR2 YYNGEE. The CDR3 bases are TGTGCCAGCAGCGTCGTAGGGGGGACTAGCGGGAGAGTAGATACGCAGTATTTT. Translated: CASSVVGGTSGRVDTQYF.

This clone is medium-sized in the sample. This chain uses TRBV4-1 with TRBJ2-5; 8 positions agree with TRBD2. CDR1 is MGHRA, CDR2 YSYEKL, per germline. This CDR3 is 15 amino acids long. Trimming at V came to 2 bases and at J to 0 bases, leaving 2 bases not matched to a gene. The CDR3 sequence: CASSQILADQETQYF. Written as DNA, the CDR3 is TGCGCCAGCAGCCAAATACTAGCGGACCAAGAGACCCAGTACTTC.

This clone was found many times. The chain combines TRBV14 with TRBJ2-1; TRBD2 is a possible D gene (6 bases). CDR3 length equals 16 residues. Germline CDR1 SGHDN, CDR2 FVKESK. The V gene lost 1 base and the J gene lost 3 bases, with 13 bases spanning the gap. The CDR3 coding sequence is TGTGCCAGCAGCCAAGTCGGTGGGGGAGGCTACAATGAGCAGTTCTTC. This encodes CASSQVGGGGYNEQFF. The full variable domain, with the rest looked up from reference TRBV14 and TRBJ2-1, is EAGVTQFPSHSVIEKGQTVTLRCDPISGHDNLYWYRRVMGKEIKFLLHFVKESKQDESGMPNNRFLAERTGGTYSTLKVQPAELEDSGVYFCASSQVGGGGYNEQFFGPGTRLTVL.

This clone was detected many times. The rearrangement links TRBV7-8 to TRBJ2-7; possible D gene TRBD2, 6 bases. Trimming shortened V by 3 bases and J by 2 bases, and 11 bases separated the two germline ends. In germline, CDR1 is SGHVS, CDR2 FQNEAQ. The CDR3 is made up of 14 amino acids. The CDR3 protein is CASSFGRGAYEQYF. CDR3 nucleotides: TGTGCCAGCAGCTTTGGGCGGGGAGCCTACGAGCAGTACTTC.

This clone was observed many times. This chain uses TRBV27 with TRBJ2-1; 12 positions match TRBD2. Germline lookup yields CDR1 MNHEY and CDR2 SMNVEV (reference sequence). The V and J ends lost 7 bases and 2 bases, in that order; junction bases with no gene match: 9. The CDR3 covers 17 residues. CDR3 DNA: TGTGCCAGCACTCCTAGCGGGAGGGCCCAGACCTACAATGAGCAGTTCTTC. Protein product: CASTPSGRAQTYNEQFF.

This clone was observed many times. The rearrangement joins TRBV6-5 to TRBJ1-5, with no clear D. CDR3 length: 15 amino acids. Trimming left V 0 bases short and J 4 bases short, with 10 bases between. The germline V gene has CDR1 MNHEY and CDR2 SVGAGI. DNA of the CDR3: TGTGCCAGCAGTTACTCTTACAGTCTTAATCAGCCCCAGCATTTT. Translated: CASSYSYSLNQPQHF.

This clone was counted at least ten times. The V gene is TRBV11-3, the J gene TRBJ2-2; TRBD2 is a possible D gene (5 bases). CDR3 length equals 14 residues. Looked up from germline, CDR1 is SGHNT and CDR2 is YENEEA. V shed 8 bases and J shed 1 base, with 11 bases lying between them. CDR3 nucleotide sequence: TGTGCCAGCCGAGGGCAGGAGAACACCGGGGAGCTGTTTTTT. This encodes CASRGQENTGELFF.

This clone was recorded many times. The V call is TRBV27, the J call TRBJ2-1; maybe TRBD1 (6 bases). The V and J ends lost 6 bases and 4 bases respectively, with 16 bases between them. Germline lookup yields CDR1 MNHEY and CDR2 SMNVEV (reference sequence). This CDR3 spans 15 amino acids. CDR3 residues: CASSTHREVYNEQFF. The DNA for the CDR3 is TGTGCCAGCAGCACACACAGGGAAGTATACAATGAGCAGTTCTTC.

This clone was counted at least ten times. This chain joins TRBV5-4 and TRBJ2-7; TRBD2 agrees at 8 bases. The CDR3 covers 15 residues. Losses at the gene ends were 5 bases for V and 0 bases for J; bases not matched to a gene: 7. Germline V gene sequence: CDR1 SGHNT, CDR2 YYREEE (reference sequence). CDR3 protein: CASSSGSGSSYEQYF. CDR3 in DNA: TGTGCCAGCAGTTCCGGGAGCGGGAGCTCCTACGAGCAGTACTTC.

In its sample, this clone was seen many times. The gene calls are TRBV7-8 and TRBJ2-7; 7 positions agree with TRBD1. The CDR3 consists of 13 residues. Trimming took 1 base from V and 6 from J; bases not matched to a gene: 3. The germline CDR1 and CDR2 sequences are SGHVS and FQNEAQ. DNA for the CDR3: TGTGCCAGCAGCTTAGAGACAGGGTCCGAGCAGTACTTC. It is translated as CASSLETGSEQYF.

This clone was observed many times. The V gene is TRBV2, the J gene TRBJ2-7; D not resolved. Trimming cost V 6 bases and J 3 bases, with 15 bases left between them. CDR3 length: 14 amino acids. Germline-derived CDR1 and CDR2 are SNHLY and FYNNEI. CDR3 nucleotide sequence: TGTGCCAGCAGAGGCAGACAACTGTTCTACGAGCAGTACTTC. This translates into CASRGRQLFYEQYF.

In this sample, this clone turned up many times. The chain combines TRBV19 with TRBJ2-1; tentatively, D is TRBD2 (6 bases). Germline CDR1 LNHDA, CDR2 SQIVND (reference sequence). Trimming removed 5 bases at V and 8 bases at J, with 19 bases between. The CDR3 is 15 residues long. The CDR3 sequence: CASSGRDSPQHEQFF. CDR3 bases: TGTGCCAGTAGTGGACGGGACTCCCCTCAACATGAGCAGTTCTTC.

In its sample, this clone was seen many times. The CDR3 nucleotides read TGCGCCAGCAGCTTGGACGGTTACAATGAGCAGTTCTTC. This encodes CASSLDGYNEQFF. The chain has TRBV5-1 and TRBJ2-1; no clear D. Germline V gene lookup returns CDR1 SGHRS and CDR2 YFSETQ. V lost 0 bases, J lost 4 bases, and 5 bases lay in between. CDR3 length equals 13 residues.